The sequence of this T cell receptor beta chain was determined in a study of response to subunit inactivated influenza vaccine. Overall study results and limits: Authors suggested each seasonal flu vaccination may recruit only limited numbers of new T cells.

Germline V gene lookup returns CDR1 DFQATT and CDR2 SNEGSKA (reference sequence). V gave up 0 bases and J gave up 2 bases, with 11 bases separating them. The CDR3 loop spans 15 amino acids. This clonotype showed up just a few times. Its antigen remains unidentified. MiXCR was run by TCRdb on the RT-PCR reads, yielding one entry per CDR3 protein. Among 450,000 to 500,000 distinct CDR3 sequences listed, 9.5% to 12% were seen once. The sequence was obtained from a man aged 50 or older who received an inactivated influenza vaccine. Here the sequenced sample was PBMCs from blood, taken about 40 days after vaccination. This rearrangement joins TRBV20-1 to TRBJ1-3, with no clear D. CDR3 residues: CSARDTRTAGNTIYF. As DNA, the CDR3 is TGCAGTGCTAGAGATACTAGGACGGCTGGAAACACCATATATTTT.